The 6 T cell receptor beta chains given below trace back to one sample, sequenced in a study of immune characterization of retroperitoneal liposarcoma. TCRdb reanalysed the PCR reads using MiXCR and keeps one entry per CDR3 protein. The sample carries about 9,500 distinct CDR3 sequences, approximately 30% recorded once. Sequencing input: tumor tissue. These receptors all come from a male donor with retroperitoneal liposarcoma.

The CDR3 DNA reads as TGTGCCAGCAGACCGGGACAGGGGTTTGGGACCCAGTTCTTC. Encoded protein: CASRPGQGFGTQFF. The V and J genes are TRBV27 and TRBJ2-1, with 10 bases matching TRBD1. J lost 13 bases, V lost 6 bases, and 12 bases had no gene match. There are 14 residues in the CDR3. Germline CDR1 MNHEY, CDR2 SMNVEV (reference sequence).

In this sample, this clonotype is medium-sized. The rearrangement links TRBV12-3 or TRBV12-4 to TRBJ2-1; the match to TRBD1 covers 7 bases. CDR3 length: 13 amino acids. V lost 3 bases to trimming and J lost 10 bases; unmatched junction nucleotides: 6. The CDR3 spells CASSFRQGSEQFF. CDR3 sequence (DNA): TGTGCCAGCAGTTTCCGACAGGGAAGCGAGCAGTTCTTC.

This clonotype appeared many times. V gene TRBV10-2 combines with J gene TRBJ2-1, with D possibly TRBD2 on 6 matching bases. The V gene lost 6 bases and the J gene lost 13 bases, with 25 bases spanning the gap. CDR1 WSHSY and CDR2 SAAADI come from the germline V gene. There are 15 residues in the CDR3. CDR3 sequence (DNA): TGCGCCAGCAGCGGTGACTCAGGCGGGGCAGAGACCCAGTTCTTC. It translates to CASSGDSGGAETQFF.

J is TRBJ2-7 and V is TRBV7-9; D is ambiguous. Trimming took off 8 bases at V and 2 bases at J, with 13 bases between the two ends. The CDR3 extends over 13 amino acids. CDR1 and CDR2 from the germline V gene are SEHNR and FQNEAQ (reference sequence). CDR3 bases: TGTGCCAGCTCCTCGGCCAGCACCTACGAGCAGTACTTC. This encodes CASSSASTYEQYF.

The chain is built from TRBV6-2 or TRBV6-3 and TRBJ1-2; 7 bases map to TRBD1. V shed 8 bases, J shed 0 bases, and the junction held 6 bases outside the gene matches. Germline assignment: CDR1 MNHEY and CDR2 SVGEGT. The CDR3 has 14 amino acids. The CDR3 reads CASCSGTANYGYTF. CDR3 DNA: TGTGCCAGCTGTTCCGGGACAGCTAACTATGGCTACACCTTC.

This clonotype was seen a handful of times. The chain employs TRBV27 and TRBJ2-1; a possible D gene is TRBD2 (6 bases). This CDR3 contains 12 residues. Per germline, CDR1 MNHEY and CDR2 SMNVEV (reference sequence). Trimming removed 4 bases from V and 10 bases from J, with 11 bases in between. The CDR3 DNA sequence: TGTGCCAGCAGTTCGACTAGACTCGAGCAGTTCTTC. It is translated as CASSSTRLEQFF.